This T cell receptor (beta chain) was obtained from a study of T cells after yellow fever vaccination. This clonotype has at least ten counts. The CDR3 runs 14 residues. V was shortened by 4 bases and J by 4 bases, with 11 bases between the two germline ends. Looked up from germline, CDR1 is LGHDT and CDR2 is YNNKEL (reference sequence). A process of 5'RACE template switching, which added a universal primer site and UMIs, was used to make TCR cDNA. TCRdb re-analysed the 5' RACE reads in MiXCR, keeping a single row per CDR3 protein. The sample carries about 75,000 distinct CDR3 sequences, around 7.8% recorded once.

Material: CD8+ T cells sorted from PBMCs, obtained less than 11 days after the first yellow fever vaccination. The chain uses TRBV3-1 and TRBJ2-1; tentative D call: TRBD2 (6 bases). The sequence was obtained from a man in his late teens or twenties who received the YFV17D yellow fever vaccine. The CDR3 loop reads CASSPRLEYNEQFF. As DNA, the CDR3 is TGTGCCAGCAGCCCGAGACTAGAATACAATGAGCAGTTCTTC.